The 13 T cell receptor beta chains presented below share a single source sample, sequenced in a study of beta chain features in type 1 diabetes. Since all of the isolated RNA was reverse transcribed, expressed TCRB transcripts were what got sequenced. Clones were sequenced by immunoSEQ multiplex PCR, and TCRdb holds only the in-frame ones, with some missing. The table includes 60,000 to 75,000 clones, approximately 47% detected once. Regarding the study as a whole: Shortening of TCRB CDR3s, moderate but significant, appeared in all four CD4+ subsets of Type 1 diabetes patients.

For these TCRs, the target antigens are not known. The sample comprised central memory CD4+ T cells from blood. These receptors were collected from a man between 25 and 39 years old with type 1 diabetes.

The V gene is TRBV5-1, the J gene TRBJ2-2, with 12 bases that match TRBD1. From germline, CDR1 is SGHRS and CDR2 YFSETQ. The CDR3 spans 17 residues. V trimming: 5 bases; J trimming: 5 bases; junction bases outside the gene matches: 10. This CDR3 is CASSYIPGQGATGELFF. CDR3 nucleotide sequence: TGCGCCAGCAGTTACATACCGGGACAGGGGGCGACCGGGGAGCTGTTTTTT.

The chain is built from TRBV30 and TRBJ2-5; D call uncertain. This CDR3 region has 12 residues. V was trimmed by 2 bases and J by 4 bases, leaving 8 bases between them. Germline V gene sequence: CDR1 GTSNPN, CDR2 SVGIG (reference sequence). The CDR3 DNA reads TGTGCCTGGAGTCGGGTGGGAGAGACCCAGTACTTC. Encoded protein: CAWSRVGETQYF.

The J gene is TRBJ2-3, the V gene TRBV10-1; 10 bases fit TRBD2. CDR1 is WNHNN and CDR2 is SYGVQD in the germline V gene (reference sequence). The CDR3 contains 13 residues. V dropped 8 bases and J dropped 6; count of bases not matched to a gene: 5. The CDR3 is CASASGSTDTQYF. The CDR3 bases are TGCGCCAGCGCTAGCGGGAGTACGGATACGCAGTATTTT.

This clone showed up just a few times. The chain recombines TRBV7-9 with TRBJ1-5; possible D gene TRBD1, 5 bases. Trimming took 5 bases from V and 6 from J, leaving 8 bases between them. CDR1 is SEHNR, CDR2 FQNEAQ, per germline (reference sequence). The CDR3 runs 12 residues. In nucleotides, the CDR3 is TGTGCCAGCAGCCAGGACACTCAGCCCCAGCATTTT. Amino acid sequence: CASSQDTQPQHF.

The CDR3 nucleotides are TGTGCCAGCAGTTACGCCACAGGCTATGGCTACACCTTC. This codes for CASSYATGYGYTF. The gene calls are TRBV6-6 and TRBJ1-2; a possible D gene is TRBD1 (5 bases). V was shortened by 2 bases and J by 4 bases, with 8 bases between the two germline ends. Germline lookup yields CDR1 MNHNY and CDR2 SVGAGI (reference sequence). The CDR3 is made up of 13 amino acids.

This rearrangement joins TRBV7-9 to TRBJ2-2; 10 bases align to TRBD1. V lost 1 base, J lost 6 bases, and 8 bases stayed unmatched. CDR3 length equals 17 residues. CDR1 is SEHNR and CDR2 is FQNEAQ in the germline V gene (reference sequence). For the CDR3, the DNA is TGTGCCAGCAGCTTAGGGGGCGACAGGGGGCGAGCCGGGGAGCTGTTTTTT. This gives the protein CASSLGGDRGRAGELFF. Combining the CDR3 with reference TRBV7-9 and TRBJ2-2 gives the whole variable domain DTGVSQNPRHKITKRGQNVTFRCDPISEHNRLYWYRQTLGQGPEFLTYFQNEAQLEKSRLLSDRFSAERPKGSFSTLEIQRTEQGDSAMYLCASSLGGDRGRAGELFFGEGSRLTVL.

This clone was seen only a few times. The CDR3 coding sequence is TGTGCCAGTAGTTATGAAGGGACAAAGTCCTACGAGCAGTACTTC. Amino acid sequence: CASSYEGTKSYEQYF. This chain joins TRBV19 and TRBJ2-7; D is perhaps TRBD1 (6 bases). Between the trimmed V and J ends, which lost 5 bases and 1 base, there was a span of 15 bases. Germline loops: CDR1 LNHDA, CDR2 SQIVND (reference sequence). The CDR3 sequence is 15 residues long.

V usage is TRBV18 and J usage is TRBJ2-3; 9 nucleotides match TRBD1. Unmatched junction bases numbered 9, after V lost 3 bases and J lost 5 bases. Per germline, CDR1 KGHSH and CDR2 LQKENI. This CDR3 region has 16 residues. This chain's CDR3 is CASSPRAGQGGDTQYF. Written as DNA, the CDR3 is TGTGCCAGCTCACCTCGCGCGGGACAGGGAGGAGATACGCAGTATTTT.

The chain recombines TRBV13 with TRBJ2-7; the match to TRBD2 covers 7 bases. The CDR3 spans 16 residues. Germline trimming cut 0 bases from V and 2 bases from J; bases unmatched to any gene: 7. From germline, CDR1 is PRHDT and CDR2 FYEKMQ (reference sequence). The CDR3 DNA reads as TGTGCCAGCAGCTTAGGTGGGCGGGGGACCACCTACGAGCAGTACTTC. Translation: CASSLGGRGTTYEQYF. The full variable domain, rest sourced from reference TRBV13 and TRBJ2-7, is AAGVIQSPRHLIKEKRETATLKCYPIPRHDTVYWYQQGPGQDPQFLISFYEKMQSDKGSIPDRFSAQQFSDYHSELNMSSLELGDSALYFCASSLGGRGTTYEQYFGPGTRLTVT.

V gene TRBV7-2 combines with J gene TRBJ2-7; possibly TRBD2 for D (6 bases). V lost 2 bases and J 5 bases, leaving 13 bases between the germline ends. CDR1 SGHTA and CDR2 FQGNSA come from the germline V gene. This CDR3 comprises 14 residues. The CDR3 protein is CASSLWRGANEQYF. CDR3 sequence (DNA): TGTGCCAGCAGCTTATGGAGGGGAGCAAACGAGCAGTACTTC.

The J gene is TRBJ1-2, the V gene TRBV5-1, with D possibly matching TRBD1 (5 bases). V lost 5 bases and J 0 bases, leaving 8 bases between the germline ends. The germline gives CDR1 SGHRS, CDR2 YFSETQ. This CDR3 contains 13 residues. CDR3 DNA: TGCGCCAGCAGAACGACAGCTAACTATGGCTACACCTTC. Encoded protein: CASRTTANYGYTF.

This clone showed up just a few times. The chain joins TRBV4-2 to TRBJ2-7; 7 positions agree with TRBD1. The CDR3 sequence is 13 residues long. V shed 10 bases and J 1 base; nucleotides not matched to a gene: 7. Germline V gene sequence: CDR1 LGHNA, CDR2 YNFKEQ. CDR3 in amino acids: CATSPTGSYEQYF. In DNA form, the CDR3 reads TGTGCCACCTCACCGACAGGGTCCTACGAGCAGTACTTC.

Here the CDR3 reads CASSERMSDTTYEQYF. The CDR3 DNA reads as TGTGCCAGCAGTGAAAGAATGTCGGACACAACTTACGAGCAGTACTTC. The chain links TRBV6-1 to TRBJ2-7; maybe TRBD1 (5 bases). The germline V and J ends were trimmed by 2 bases and 4 bases, with 18 bases remaining between them. There are 16 residues in the CDR3. From germline, CDR1 is MNHNS and CDR2 SASEGT.